Listed below are T cell receptor beta chains from one sample, sequenced in a study of T cell responses to AZD1222 COVID-19 vaccine. Repertoires were generated with immunoSEQ multiplex PCR, while TCRdb's copy carries only in-frame clones and drops some. In the table there are some 120,000 clones, around 92% of which are singletons. Source: peripheral blood, taken on day 0 of AZD1222 vaccination. The source of these receptors is an adult in good health. Each CDR3 is given with its conserved first and last residue. A D gene is named only where the DNA matches it firmly.

V	D	J	CDR3	DNA
TRBV29-1	NA	TRBJ2-1	CSVGREYDNEQFF	TGCAGCGTTGGTCGGGAGTACGACAATGAGCAGTTCTTC
TRBV28	NA	TRBJ1-2	CASSLDTINYGYTF	TGTGCCAGCAGTTTAGACACCATTAACTATGGCTACACCTTC
TRBV5-6	NA	TRBJ2-7	CASSLAVVQTYEQYF	TGTGCCAGCAGCTTGGCGGTGGTTCAAACCTACGAGCAGTACTTC
TRBV5-1	NA	TRBJ2-7	CASSLAVRGGGNYEQYF	TGCGCCAGCAGCTTGGCCGTTCGGGGAGGCGGCAACTACGAGCAGTACTTC
TRBV5-4	TRBD1	TRBJ2-7	CASSLTGAGTEQYF	TGTGCCAGCAGCTTGACAGGGGCGGGTACCGAGCAGTACTTC
TRBV5-4	TRBD1	TRBJ2-7	CASSLVGQIYEQYF	TGTGCCAGCAGCTTGGTGGGACAGATCTACGAGCAGTACTTC
TRBV2	NA	TRBJ2-1	CASGRTESAYEHEQFF	TGTGCCAGCGGGAGGACAGAGTCGGCTTATGAGCATGAGCAGTTCTTC
TRBV18	NA	TRBJ2-3	CASSPSQGIRDTQYF	TGTGCCAGCTCACCCTCCCAGGGGATCCGGGATACGCAGTATTTT
TRBV6-5	NA	TRBJ1-6	CASKRQAYNSPLHF	TGTGCCAGCAAAAGACAGGCTTATAATTCACCCCTCCACTTT
TRBV5-1	NA	TRBJ1-2	CASRPDTNYGYTF	TGCGCCAGCAGACCGGACACTAACTATGGCTACACCTTC
TRBV10-3	NA	TRBJ1-1	CATIPGVDTEAFF	TGTGCCACCATCCCGGGGGTCGACACTGAAGCTTTCTTT